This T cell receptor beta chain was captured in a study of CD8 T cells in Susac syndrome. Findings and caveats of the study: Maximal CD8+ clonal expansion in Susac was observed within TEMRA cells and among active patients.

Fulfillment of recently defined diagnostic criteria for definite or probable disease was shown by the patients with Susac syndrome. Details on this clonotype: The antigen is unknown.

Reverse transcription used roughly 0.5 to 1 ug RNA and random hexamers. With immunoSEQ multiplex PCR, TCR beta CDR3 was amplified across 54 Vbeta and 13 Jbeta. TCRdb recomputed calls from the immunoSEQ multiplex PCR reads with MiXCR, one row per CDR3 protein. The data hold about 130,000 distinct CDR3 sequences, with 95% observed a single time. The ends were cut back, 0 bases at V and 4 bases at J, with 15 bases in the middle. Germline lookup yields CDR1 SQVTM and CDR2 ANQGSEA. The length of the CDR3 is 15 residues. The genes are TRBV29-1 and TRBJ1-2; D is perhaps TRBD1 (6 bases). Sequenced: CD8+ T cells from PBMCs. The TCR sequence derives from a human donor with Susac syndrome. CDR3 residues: CSVEDLRQVIYGYTF. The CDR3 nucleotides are TGCAGCGTTGAAGATTTGAGACAGGTGATCTATGGCTACACCTTC.